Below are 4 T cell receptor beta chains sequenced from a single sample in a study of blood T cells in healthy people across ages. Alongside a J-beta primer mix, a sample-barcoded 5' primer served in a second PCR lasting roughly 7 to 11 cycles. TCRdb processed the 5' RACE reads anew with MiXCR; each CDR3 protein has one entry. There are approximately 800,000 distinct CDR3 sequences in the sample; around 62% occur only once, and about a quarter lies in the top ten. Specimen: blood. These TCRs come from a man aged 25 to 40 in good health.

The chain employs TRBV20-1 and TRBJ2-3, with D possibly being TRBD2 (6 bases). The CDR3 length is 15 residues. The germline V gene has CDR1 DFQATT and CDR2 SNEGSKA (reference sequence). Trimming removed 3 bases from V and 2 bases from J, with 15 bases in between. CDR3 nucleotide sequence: TGCAGTGCTAGTGCCCCAGGGACTTTCACAGATACGCAGTATTTT. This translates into CSASAPGTFTDTQYF.

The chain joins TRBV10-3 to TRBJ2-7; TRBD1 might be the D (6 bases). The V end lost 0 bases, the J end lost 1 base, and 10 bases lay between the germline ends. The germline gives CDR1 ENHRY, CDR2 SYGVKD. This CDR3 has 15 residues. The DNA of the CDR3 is TGTGCCATCAGTGAGTCAGGGGGAAATTCCTACGAGCAGTACTTC. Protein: CAISESGGNSYEQYF.

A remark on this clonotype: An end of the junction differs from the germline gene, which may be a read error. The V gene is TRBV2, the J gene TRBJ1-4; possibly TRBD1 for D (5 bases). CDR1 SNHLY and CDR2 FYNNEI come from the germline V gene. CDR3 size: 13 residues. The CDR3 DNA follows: TGTGCCAACAGTCTCCAGGGTGGTGAAAAACTGTTTTTT. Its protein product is CANSLQGGEKLFF. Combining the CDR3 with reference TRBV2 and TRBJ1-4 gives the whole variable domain EPEVTQTPSHQVTQMGQEVILRCVPISNHLYFYWYRQILGQKVEFLVSFYNNEISEKSEIFDDQFSVERPDGSNFTLKIRSTKLEDSAMYFCANSLQGGEKLFFGSGTQLSVL.

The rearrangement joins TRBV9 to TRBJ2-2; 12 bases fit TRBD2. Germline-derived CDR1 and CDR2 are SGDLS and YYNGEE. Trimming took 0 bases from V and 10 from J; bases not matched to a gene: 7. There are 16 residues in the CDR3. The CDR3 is CASSVELAGGYAELFF. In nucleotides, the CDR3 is TGTGCCAGCAGCGTAGAGCTAGCGGGGGGGTACGCGGAGCTGTTTTTT.